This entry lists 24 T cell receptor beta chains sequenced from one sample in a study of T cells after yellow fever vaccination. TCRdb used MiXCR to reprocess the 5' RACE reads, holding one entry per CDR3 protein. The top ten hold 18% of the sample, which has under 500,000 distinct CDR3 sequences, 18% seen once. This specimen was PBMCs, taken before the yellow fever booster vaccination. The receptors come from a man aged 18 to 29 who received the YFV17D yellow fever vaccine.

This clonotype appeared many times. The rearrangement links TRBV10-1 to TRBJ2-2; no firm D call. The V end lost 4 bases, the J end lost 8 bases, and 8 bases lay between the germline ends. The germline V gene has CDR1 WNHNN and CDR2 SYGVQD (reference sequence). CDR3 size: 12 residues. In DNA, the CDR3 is TGCGCCAGCAGTGGTGAATCGGGGGAGCTGTTTTTT. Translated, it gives CASSGESGELFF.

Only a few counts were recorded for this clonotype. Written as DNA, the CDR3 is TGTGCCAGCAGTTACAGGGGGGGCACCGGAAACACCATATATTTT. Translating it yields CASSYRGGTGNTIYF. The chain carries TRBV6-5 and TRBJ1-3; D is perhaps TRBD1 (6 bases). Trimming removed 2 bases from V and 4 bases from J, with 12 bases in between. The CDR3 totals 15 residues. Germline CDR1 is MNHEY and CDR2 is SVGAGI.

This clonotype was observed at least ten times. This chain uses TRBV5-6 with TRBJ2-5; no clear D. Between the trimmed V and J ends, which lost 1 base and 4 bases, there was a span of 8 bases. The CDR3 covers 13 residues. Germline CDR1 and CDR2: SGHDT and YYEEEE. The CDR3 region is CASSLRLGETQYF. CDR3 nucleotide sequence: TGTGCCAGCAGCTTGCGATTGGGAGAGACCCAGTACTTC. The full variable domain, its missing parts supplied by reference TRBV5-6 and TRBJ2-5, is DAGVTQSPTHLIKTRGQQVTLRCSPKSGHDTVSWYQQALGQGPQFIFQYYEEEERQRGNFPDRFSGHQFPNYSSELNVNALLLGDSALYLCASSLRLGETQYFGPGTRLLVL.

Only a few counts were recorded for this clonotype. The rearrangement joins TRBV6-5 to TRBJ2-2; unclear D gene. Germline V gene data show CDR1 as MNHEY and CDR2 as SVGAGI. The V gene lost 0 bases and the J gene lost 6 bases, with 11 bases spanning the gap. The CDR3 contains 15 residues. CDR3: CASSYSPGQSGELFF. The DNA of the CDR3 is TGTGCCAGCAGTTACTCACCCGGCCAGTCCGGGGAGCTGTTTTTT.

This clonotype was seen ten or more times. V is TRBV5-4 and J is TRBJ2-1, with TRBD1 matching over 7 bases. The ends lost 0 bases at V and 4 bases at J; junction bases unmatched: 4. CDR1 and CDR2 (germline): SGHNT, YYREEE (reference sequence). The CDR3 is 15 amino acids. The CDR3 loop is CASSLGTGLYNEQFF. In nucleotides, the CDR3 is TGTGCCAGCAGCTTGGGGACAGGTCTTTACAATGAGCAGTTCTTC.

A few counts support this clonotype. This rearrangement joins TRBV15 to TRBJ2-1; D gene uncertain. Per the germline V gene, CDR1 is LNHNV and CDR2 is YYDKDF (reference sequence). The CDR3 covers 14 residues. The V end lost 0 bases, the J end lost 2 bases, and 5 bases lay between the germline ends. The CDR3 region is CATSRDAAYNEQFF. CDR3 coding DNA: TGTGCCACCAGCAGAGACGCGGCCTACAATGAGCAGTTCTTC.

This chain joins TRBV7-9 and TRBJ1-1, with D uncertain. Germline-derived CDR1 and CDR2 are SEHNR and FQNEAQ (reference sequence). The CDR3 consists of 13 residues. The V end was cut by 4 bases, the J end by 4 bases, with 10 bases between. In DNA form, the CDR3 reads TGTGCCAGCAGCTCAAGAGATTTCACTGAAGCTTTCTTT. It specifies CASSSRDFTEAFF.

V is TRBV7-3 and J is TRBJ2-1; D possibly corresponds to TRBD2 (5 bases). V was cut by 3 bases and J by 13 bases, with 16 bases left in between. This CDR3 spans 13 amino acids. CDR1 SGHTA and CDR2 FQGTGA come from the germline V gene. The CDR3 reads CASSFEGRSEQFF. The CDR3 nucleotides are TGTGCCAGCAGCTTCGAGGGTAGGTCGGAACAGTTCTTC.

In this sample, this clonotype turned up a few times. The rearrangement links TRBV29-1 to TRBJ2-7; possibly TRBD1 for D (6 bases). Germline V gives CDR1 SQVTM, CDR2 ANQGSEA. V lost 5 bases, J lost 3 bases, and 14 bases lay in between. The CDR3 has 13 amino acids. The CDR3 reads CSVRGQLLYEQYF. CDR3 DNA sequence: TGCAGCGTTAGAGGACAGCTTCTCTACGAGCAGTACTTC.

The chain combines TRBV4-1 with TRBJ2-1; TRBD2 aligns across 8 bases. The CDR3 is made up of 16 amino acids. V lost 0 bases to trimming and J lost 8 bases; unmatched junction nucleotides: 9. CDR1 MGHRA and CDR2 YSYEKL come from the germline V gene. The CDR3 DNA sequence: TGCGCCAGCAGCCAAGATCATAGCGGGGCGATGGATGAGCAGTTCTTC. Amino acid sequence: CASSQDHSGAMDEQFF.

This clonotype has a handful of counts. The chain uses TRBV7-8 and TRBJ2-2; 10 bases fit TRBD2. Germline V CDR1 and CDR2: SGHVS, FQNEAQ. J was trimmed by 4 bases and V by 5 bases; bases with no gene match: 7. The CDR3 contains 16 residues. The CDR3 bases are TGTGCCAGCAGCGCACTAGCGGGGAGAATCACCGGGGAGCTGTTTTTT. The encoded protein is CASSALAGRITGELFF.

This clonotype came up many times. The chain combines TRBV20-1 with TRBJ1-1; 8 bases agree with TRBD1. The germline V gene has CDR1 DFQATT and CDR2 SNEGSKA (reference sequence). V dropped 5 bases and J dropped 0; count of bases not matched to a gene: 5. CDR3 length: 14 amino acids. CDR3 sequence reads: CSAPRGQMNTEAFF. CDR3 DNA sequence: TGCAGTGCTCCCAGGGGGCAGATGAACACTGAAGCTTTCTTT.

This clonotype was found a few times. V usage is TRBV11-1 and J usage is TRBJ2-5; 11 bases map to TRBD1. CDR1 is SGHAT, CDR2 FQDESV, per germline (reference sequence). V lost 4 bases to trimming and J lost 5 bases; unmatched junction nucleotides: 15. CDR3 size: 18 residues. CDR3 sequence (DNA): TGTGCCAGCAGCTCCGGATCCGGGACAGGGGGTAATGGGGAGACCCAGTACTTC. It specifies CASSSGSGTGGNGETQYF.

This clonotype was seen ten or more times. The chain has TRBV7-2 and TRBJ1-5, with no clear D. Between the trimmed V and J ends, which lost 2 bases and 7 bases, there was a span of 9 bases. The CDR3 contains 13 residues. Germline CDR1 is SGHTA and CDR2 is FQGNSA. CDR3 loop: CASSLQVGQPQHF. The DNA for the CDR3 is TGTGCCAGCAGCTTACAAGTCGGGCAGCCCCAGCATTTT.

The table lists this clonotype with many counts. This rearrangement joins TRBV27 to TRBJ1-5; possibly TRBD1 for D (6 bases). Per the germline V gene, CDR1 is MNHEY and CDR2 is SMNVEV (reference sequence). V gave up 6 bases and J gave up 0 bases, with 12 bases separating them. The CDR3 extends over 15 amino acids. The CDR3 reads CASSPTGFSNQPQHF. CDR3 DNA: TGTGCCAGCAGCCCAACAGGGTTTAGCAATCAGCCCCAGCATTTT.

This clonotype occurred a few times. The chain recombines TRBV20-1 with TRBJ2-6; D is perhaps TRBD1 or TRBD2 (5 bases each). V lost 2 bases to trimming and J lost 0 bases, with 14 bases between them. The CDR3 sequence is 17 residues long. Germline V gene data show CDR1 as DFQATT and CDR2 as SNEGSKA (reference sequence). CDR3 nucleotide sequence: TGCAGTGCTAGACTGACAGAGGGATCCTCTGGGGCCAACGTCCTGACTTTC. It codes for CSARLTEGSSGANVLTF.

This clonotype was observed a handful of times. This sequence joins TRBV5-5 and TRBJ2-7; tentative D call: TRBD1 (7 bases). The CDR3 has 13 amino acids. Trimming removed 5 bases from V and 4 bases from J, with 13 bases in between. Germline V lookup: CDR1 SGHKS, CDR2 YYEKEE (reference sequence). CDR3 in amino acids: CASSYQGGYEQYF. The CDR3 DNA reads TGTGCCAGCAGTTACCAGGGGGGATACGAGCAGTACTTC.

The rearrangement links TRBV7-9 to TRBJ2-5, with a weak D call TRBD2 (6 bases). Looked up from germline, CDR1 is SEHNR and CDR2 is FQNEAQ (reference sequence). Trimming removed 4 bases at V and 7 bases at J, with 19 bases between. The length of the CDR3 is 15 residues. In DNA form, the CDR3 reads TGTGCCAGCAGCTCTCCCGGGACTCGAGGGGCGACCCAGTACTTC. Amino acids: CASSSPGTRGATQYF.

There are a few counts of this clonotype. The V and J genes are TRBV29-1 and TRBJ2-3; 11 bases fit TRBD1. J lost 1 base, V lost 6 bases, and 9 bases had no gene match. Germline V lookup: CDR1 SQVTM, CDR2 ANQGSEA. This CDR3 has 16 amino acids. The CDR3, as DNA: TGCAGCGTCTTAGGGACAGGGGGTTATGGCACAGATACGCAGTATTTT. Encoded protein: CSVLGTGGYGTDTQYF.

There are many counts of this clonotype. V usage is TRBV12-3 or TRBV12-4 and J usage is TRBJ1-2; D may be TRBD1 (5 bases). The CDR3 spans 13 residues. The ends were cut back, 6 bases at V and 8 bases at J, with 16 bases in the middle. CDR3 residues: CASRGVVQGGYTF. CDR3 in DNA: TGTGCCAGCAGGGGGGTCGTACAAGGGGGCTACACCTTC.

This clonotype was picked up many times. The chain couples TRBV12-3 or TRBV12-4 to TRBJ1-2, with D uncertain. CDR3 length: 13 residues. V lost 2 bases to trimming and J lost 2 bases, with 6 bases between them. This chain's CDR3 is CASSLRQNYGYTF. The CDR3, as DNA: TGTGCCAGCAGTTTACGTCAGAACTATGGCTACACCTTC.

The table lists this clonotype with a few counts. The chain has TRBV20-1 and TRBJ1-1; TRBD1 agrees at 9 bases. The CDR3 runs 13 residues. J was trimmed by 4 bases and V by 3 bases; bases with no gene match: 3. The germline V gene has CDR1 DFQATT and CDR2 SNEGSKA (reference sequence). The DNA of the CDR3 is TGCAGTGCTAGGGGACAGGGCGGCACTGAAGCTTTCTTT. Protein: CSARGQGGTEAFF.

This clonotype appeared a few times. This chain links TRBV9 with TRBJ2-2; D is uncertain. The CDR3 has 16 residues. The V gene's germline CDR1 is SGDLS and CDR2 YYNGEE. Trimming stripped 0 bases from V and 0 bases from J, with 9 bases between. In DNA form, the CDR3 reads TGTGCCAGCAGCGTAGAGGGTCCACCGAACACCGGGGAGCTGTTTTTT. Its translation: CASSVEGPPNTGELFF.

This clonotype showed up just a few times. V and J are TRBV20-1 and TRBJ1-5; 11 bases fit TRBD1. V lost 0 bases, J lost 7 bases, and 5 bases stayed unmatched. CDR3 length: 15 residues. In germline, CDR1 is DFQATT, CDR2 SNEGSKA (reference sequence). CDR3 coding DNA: TGCAGTGCTAGAGAGTGGGACAGGGGGAACCAGCCCCAGCATTTT. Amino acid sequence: CSAREWDRGNQPQHF.